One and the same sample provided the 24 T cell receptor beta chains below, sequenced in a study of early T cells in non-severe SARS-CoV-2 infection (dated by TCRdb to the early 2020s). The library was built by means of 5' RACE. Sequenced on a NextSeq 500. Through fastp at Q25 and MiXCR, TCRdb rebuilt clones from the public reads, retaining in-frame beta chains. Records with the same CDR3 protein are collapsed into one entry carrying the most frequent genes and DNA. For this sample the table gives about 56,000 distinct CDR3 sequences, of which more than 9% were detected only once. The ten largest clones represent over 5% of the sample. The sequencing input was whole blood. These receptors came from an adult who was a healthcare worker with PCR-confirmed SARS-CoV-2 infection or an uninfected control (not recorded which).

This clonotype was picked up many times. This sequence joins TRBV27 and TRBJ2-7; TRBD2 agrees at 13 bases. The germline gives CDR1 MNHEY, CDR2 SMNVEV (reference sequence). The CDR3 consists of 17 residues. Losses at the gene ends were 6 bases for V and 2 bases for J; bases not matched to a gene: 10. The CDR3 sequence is CASRRSGLAGLTYEQYF. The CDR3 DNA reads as TGTGCCAGCAGGCGGTCGGGACTAGCGGGATTGACCTACGAGCAGTACTTC.

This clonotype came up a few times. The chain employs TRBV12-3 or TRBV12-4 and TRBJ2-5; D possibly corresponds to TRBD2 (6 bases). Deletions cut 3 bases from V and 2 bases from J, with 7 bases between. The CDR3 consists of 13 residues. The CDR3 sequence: CASSFRGQETQYF. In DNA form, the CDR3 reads TGTGCCAGCAGTTTCCGGGGGCAAGAGACCCAGTACTTC.

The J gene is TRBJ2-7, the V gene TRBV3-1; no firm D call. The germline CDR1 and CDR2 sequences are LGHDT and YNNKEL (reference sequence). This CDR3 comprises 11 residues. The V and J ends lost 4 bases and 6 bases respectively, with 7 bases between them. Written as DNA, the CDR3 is TGTGCCAGCAGCCGGACGGCCGAGCAGTACTTC. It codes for CASSRTAEQYF.

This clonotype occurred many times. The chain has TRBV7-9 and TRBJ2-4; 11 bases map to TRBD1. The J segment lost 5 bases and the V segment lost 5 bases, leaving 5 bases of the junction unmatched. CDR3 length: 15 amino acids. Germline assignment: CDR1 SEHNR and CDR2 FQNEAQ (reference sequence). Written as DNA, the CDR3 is TGTGCCAGCAGCCAACCGGGACAGGGGGAAAACATTCAGTACTTC. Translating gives CASSQPGQGENIQYF.

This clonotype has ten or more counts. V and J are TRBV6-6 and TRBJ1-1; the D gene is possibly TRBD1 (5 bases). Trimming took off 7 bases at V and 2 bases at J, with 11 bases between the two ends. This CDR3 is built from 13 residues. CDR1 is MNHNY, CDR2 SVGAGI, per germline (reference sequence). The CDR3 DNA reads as TGTGCCAGCATCTTGACAGCTAACACTGAAGCTTTCTTT. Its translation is CASILTANTEAFF.

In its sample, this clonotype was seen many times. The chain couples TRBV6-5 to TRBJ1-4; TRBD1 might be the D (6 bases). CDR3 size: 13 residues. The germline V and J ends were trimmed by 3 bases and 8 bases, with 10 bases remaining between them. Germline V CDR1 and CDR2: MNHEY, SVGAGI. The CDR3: CASSYRGQEKLFF. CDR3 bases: TGTGCCAGCAGTTATCGGGGGCAAGAAAAACTGTTTTTT.

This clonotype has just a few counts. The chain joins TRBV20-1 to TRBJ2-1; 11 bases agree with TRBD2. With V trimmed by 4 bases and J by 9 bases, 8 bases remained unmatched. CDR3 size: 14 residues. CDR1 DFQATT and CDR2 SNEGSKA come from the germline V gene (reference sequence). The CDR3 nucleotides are TGCAGTGCTATTAGCGGGAGGGCCACTTCTGAGCAGTTCTTC. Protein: CSAISGRATSEQFF.

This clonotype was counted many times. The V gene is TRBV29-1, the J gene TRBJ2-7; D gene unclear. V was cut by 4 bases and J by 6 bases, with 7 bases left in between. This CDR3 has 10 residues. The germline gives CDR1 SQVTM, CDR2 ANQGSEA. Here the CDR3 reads CSVADPEQYF. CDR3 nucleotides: TGCAGCGTTGCGGACCCCGAGCAGTACTTC.

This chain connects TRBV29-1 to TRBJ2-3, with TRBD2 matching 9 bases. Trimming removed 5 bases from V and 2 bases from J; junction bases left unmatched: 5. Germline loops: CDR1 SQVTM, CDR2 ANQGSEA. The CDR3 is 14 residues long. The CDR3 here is CSVRREGITDTQYF. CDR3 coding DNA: TGCAGCGTTAGGCGGGAGGGGATCACAGATACGCAGTATTTT.

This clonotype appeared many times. The CDR3 spells CASSPGDRGLGTDTQYF. The CDR3 coding sequence is TGCGCCAGCAGCCCGGGGGACAGGGGGCTTGGCACAGATACGCAGTATTTT. V gene TRBV5-1 combines with J gene TRBJ2-3; 12 bases are a match to TRBD1. Trimming cost V 4 bases and J 1 base; bases outside gene matches: 7. Germline lookup yields CDR1 SGHRS and CDR2 YFSETQ. CDR3 length equals 17 residues.

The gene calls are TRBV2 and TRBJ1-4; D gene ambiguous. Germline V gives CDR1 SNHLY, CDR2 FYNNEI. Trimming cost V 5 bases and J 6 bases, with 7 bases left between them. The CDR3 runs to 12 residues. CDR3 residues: CASSREYEKLFF. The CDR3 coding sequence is TGTGCCAGCAGTCGGGAGTATGAAAAACTGTTTTTT. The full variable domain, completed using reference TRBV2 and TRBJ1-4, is EPEVTQTPSHQVTQMGQEVILRCVPISNHLYFYWYRQILGQKVEFLVSFYNNEISEKSEIFDDQFSVERPDGSNFTLKIRSTKLEDSAMYFCASSREYEKLFFGSGTQLSVL.

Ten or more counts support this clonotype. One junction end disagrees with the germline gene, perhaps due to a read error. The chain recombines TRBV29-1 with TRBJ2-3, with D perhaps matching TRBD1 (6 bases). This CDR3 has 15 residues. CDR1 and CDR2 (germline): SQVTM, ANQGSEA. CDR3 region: CSVSGNRVSTDTQFF. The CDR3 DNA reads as TGCAGCGTCAGCGGAAACAGGGTTAGCACAGATACGCAGTTTTTT.

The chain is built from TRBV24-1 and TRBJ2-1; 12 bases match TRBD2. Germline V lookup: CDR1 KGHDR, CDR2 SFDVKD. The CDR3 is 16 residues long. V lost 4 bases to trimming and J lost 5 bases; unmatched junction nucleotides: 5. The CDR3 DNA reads TGTGCCACCAGTGACCCGGGACTAGCGGGCCACAATGAGCAGTTCTTC. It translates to CATSDPGLAGHNEQFF.

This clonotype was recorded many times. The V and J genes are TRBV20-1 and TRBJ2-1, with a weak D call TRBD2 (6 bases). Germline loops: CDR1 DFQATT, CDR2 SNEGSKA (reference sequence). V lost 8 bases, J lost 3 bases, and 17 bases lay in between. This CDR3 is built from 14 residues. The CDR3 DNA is TGCAGTCCAGCTTCGAGGACTAACTACAATGAGCAGTTCTTC. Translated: CSPASRTNYNEQFF.

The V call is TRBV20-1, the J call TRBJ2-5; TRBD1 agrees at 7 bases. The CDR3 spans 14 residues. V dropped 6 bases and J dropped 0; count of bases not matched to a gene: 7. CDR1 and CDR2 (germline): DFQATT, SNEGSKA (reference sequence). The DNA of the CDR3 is TGCAGTGCAAAGAGGGGACAGTACCAAGAGACCCAGTACTTC. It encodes CSAKRGQYQETQYF.

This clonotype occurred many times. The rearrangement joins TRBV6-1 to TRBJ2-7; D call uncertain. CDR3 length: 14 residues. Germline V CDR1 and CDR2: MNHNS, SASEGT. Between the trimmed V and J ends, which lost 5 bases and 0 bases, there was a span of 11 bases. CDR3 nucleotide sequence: TGTGCCAGCAGTCTAGATCCCTCCTCCTACGAGCAGTACTTC. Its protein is CASSLDPSSYEQYF.

The CDR3 bases are TGTGCCAGCAGTTCTACTGACAGGGCCTATGGCTACACCTTC. The encoded protein is CASSSTDRAYGYTF. The chain joins TRBV6-2 or TRBV6-3 to TRBJ1-2; the match to TRBD1 covers 7 bases. V was clipped by 4 bases and J by 4 bases; unmatched bases: 6. The CDR3 runs to 14 residues. Per germline, CDR1 MNHEY and CDR2 SVGEGT.

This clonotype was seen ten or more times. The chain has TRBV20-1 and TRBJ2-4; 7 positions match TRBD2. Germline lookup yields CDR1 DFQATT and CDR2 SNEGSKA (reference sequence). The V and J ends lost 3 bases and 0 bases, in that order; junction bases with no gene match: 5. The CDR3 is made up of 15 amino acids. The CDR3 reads CSARGGRVAKNIQYF. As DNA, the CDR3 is TGCAGTGCTAGGGGAGGGAGGGTAGCCAAAAACATTCAGTACTTC.

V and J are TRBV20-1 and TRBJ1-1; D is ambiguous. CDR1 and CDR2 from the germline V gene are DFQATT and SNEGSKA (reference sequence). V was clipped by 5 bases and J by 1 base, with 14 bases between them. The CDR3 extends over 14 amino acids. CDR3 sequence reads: CSAQIISRNTEAFF. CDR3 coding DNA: TGCAGTGCTCAAATCATATCTAGGAACACTGAAGCTTTCTTT.

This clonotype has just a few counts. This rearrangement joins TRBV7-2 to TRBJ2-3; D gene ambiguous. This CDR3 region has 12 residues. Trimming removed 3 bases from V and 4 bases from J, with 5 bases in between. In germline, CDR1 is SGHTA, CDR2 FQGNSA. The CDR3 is CASSLFADTQYF. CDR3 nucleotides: TGTGCCAGCAGCTTGTTTGCAGATACGCAGTATTTT.

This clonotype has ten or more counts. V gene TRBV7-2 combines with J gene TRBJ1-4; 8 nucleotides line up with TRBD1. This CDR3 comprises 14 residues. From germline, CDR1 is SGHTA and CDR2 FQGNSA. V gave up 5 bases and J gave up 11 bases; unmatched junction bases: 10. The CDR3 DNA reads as TGTGCCAGCAGCCCCTGGACAGGGTCGGGGAAACTGTTTTTT. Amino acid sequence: CASSPWTGSGKLFF.

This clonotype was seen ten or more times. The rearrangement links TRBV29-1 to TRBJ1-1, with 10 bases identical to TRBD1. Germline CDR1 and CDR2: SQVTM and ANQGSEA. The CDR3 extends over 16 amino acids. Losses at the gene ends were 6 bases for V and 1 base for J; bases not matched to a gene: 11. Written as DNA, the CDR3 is TGCAGCGTAGTCCCCGGGACAGGGGCGGCGAACACTGAAGCTTTCTTT. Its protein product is CSVVPGTGAANTEAFF. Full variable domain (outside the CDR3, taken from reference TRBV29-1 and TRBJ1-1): SAVISQKPSRDICQRGTSLTIQCQVDSQVTMMFWYRQQPGQSLTLIATANQGSEATYESGFVIDKFPISRPNLTFSTLTVSNMSPEDSSIYLCSVVPGTGAANTEAFFGQGTRLTVV.

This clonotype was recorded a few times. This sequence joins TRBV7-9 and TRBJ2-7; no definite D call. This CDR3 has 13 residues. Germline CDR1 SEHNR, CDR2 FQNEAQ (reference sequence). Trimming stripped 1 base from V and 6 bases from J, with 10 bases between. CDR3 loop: CASSLVGRAEQYF. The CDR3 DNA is TGTGCCAGCAGCTTAGTAGGTAGGGCCGAGCAGTACTTC.

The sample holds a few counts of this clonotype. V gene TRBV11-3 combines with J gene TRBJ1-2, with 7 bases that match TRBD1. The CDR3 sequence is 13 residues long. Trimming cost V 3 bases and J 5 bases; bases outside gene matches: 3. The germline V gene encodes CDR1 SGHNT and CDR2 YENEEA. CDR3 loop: CASSFPGGYGYTF. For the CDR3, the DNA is TGTGCCAGCAGCTTTCCAGGGGGTTATGGCTACACCTTC.